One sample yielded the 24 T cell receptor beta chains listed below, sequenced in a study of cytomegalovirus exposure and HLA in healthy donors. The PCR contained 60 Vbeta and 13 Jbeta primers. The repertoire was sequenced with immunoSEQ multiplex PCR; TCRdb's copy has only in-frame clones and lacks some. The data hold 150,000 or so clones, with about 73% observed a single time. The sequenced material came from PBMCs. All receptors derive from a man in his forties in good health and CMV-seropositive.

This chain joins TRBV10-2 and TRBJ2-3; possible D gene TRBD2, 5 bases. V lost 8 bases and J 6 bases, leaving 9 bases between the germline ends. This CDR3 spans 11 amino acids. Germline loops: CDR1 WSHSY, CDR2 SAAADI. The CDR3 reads CASGSGDTQYF. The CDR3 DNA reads TGCGCCAGCGGGTCGGGGGATACGCAGTATTTT.

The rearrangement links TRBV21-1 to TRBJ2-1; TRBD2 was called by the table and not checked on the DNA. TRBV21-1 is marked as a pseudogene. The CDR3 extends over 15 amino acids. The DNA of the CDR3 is TGTGCCAGCAGTCCTAGCGGGTCTACCTACAATGAGCAGTTCTTC. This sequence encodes CASSPSGSTYNEQFF.

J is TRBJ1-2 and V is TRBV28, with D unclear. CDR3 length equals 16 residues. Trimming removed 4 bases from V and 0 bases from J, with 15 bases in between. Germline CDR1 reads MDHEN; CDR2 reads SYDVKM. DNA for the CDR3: TGTGCCAGCAGTTCATTTCAGGCATACTCTAACTATGGCTACACCTTC. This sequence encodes CASSSFQAYSNYGYTF.

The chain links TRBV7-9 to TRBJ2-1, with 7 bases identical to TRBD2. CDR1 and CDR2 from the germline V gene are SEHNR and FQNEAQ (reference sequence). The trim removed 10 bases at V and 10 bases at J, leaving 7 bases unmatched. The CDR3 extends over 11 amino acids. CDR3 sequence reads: CATRLAEEQFF. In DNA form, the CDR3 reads TGTGCCACACGACTAGCTGAGGAGCAGTTCTTC.

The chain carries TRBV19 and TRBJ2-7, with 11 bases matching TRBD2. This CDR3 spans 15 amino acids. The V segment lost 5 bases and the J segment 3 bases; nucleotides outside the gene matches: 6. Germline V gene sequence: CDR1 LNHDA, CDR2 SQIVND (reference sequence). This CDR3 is CASSDVGLAVYEQYF. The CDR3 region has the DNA TGTGCCAGTAGTGACGTGGGACTAGCGGTCTACGAGCAGTACTTC.

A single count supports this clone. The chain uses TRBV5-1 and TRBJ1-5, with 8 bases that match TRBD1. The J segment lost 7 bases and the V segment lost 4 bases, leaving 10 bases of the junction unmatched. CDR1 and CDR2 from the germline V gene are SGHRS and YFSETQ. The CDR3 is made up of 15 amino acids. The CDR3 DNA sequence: TGCGCCAGCAGCCCGAACACAGGGGGAGGACAGCCCCAGCATTTT. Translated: CASSPNTGGGQPQHF.

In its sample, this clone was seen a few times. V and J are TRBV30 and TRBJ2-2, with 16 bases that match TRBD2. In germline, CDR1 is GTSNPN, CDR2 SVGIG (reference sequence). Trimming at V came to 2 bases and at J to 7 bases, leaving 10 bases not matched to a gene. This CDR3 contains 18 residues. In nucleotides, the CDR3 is TGTGCCTGGAGTTTGAGGGGACTAGCGGGAGGGCCGAGCGGGGAGCTGTTTTTT. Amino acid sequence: CAWSLRGLAGGPSGELFF.

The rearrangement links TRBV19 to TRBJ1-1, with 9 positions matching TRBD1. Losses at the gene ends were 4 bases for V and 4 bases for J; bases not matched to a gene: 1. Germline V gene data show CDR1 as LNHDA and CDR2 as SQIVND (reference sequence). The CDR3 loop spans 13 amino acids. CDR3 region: CASSNRGRTEAFF. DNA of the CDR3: TGTGCCAGTAGTAACAGGGGGCGCACTGAAGCTTTCTTT. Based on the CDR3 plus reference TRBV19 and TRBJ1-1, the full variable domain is DGGITQSPKYLFRKEGQNVTLSCEQNLNHDAMYWYRQDPGQGLRLIYYSQIVNDFQKGDIAEGYSVSREKKESFPLTVTSAQKNPTAFYLCASSNRGRTEAFFGQGTRLTVV.

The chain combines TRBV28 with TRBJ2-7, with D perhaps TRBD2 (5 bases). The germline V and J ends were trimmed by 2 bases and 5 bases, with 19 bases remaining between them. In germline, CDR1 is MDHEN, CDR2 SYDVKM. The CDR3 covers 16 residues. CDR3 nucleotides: TGTGCCAGCAGTTTAATGGTCGGCTCCGGAGGCCACGAGCAGTACTTC. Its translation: CASSLMVGSGGHEQYF.

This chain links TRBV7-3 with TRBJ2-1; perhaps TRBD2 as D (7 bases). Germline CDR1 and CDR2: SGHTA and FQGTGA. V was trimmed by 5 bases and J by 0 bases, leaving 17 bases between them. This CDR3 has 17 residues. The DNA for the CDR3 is TGTGCCAGCAGCCAGGGGACTACCCGTCGCTCCTACAATGAGCAGTTCTTC. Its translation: CASSQGTTRRSYNEQFF.

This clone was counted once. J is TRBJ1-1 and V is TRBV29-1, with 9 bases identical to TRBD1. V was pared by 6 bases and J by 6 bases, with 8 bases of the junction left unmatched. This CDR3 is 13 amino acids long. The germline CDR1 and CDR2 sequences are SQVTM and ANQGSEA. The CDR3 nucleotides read TGCAGCGTGGGCCACAGGGGGCGAGCTGAAGCTTTCTTT. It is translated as CSVGHRGRAEAFF. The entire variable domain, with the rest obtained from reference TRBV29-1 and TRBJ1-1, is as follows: SAVISQKPSRDICQRGTSLTIQCQVDSQVTMMFWYRQQPGQSLTLIATANQGSEATYESGFVIDKFPISRPNLTFSTLTVSNMSPEDSSIYLCSVGHRGRAEAFFGQGTRLTVV.

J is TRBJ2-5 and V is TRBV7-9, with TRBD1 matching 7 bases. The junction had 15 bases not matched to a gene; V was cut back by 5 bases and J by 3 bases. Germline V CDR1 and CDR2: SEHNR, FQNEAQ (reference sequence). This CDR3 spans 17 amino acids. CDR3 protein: CASSVLTGRGVKETQYF. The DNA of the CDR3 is TGTGCCAGCAGCGTCCTGACAGGGCGAGGCGTAAAAGAGACCCAGTACTTC.

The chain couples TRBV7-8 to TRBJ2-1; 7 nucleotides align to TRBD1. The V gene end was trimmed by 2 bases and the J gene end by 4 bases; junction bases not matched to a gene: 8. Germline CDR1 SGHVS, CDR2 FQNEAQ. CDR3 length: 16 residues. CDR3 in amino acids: CASSLRTGGTYNEQFF. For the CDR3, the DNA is TGTGCCAGCAGCTTAAGGACAGGAGGAACTTACAATGAGCAGTTCTTC.

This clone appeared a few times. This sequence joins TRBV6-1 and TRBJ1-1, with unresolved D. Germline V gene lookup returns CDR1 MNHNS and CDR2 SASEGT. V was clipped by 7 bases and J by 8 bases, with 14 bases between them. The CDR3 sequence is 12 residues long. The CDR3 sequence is CASTWGGEEAFF. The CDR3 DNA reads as TGTGCCAGCACCTGGGGTGGGGAGGAAGCTTTCTTT.

The CDR3 sequence: CASSSLAGRLSTDTQYF. The CDR3 DNA reads as TGTGCCAGCAGCTCACTAGCGGGACGCCTCAGCACAGATACGCAGTATTTT. The chain recombines TRBV7-2 with TRBJ2-3; TRBD2 agrees at 10 bases. Per germline, CDR1 SGHTA and CDR2 FQGNSA. Trimming took 4 bases from V and 0 from J; bases not matched to a gene: 7. CDR3 length: 17 residues.

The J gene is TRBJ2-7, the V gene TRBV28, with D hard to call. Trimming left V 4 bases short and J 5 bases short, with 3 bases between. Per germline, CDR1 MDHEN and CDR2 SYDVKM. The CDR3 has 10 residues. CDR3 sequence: CASSSDEQYF. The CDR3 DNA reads TGTGCCAGCAGTTCCGACGAGCAGTACTTC.

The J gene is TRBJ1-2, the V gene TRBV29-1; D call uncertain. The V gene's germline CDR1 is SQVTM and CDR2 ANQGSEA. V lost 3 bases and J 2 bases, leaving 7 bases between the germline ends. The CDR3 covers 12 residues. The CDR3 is CSVERGNYGYTF. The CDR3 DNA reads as TGCAGCGTTGAGCGGGGAAACTATGGCTACACCTTC.

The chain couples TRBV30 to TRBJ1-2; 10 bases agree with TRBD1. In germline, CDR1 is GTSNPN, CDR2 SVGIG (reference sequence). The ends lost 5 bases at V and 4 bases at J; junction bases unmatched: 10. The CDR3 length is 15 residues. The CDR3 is CAWASPGQGFYGYTF. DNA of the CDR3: TGTGCCTGGGCATCCCCGGGACAGGGGTTCTATGGCTACACCTTC.

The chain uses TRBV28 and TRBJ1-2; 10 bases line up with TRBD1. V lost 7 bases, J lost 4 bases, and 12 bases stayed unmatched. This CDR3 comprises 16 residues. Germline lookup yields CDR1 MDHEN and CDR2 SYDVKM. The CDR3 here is CASTLLRTGGIYGYTF. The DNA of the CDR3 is TGTGCCAGCACCCTCCTAAGGACAGGGGGTATCTATGGCTACACCTTC.

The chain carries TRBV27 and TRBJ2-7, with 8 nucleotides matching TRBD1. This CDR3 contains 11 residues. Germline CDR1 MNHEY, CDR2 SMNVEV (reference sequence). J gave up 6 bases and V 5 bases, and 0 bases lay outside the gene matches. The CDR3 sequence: CASSTGGEQYF. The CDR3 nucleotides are TGTGCCAGCAGTACAGGGGGCGAGCAGTACTTC.

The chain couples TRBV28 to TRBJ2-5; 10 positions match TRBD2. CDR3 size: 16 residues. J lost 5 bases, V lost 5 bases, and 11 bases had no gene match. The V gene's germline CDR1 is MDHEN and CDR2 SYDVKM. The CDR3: CASSRLAGGGLETQYF. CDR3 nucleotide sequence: TGTGCCAGCAGTCGCTTAGCGGGAGGAGGGCTGGAGACCCAGTACTTC.

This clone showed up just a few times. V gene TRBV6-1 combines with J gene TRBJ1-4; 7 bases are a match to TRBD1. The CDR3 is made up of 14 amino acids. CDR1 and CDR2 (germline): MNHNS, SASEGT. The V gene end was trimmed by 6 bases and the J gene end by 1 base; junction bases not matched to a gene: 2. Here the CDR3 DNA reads TGTGCCAGCAGCAACAGGGGAACTAATGAAAAACTGTTTTTT. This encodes CASSNRGTNEKLFF.

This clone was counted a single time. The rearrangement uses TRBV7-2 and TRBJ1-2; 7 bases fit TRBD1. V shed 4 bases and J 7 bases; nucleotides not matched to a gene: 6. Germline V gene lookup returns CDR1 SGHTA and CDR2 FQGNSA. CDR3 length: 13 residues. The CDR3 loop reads CASSSGQPSGYTF. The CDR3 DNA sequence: TGTGCCAGCAGCTCGGGACAGCCCTCTGGCTACACCTTC.

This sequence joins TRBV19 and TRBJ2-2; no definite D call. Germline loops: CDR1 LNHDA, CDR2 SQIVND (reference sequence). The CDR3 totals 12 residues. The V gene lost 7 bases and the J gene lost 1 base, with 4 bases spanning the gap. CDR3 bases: TGTGCCAGTAACTGGAACACCGGGGAGCTGTTTTTT. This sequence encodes CASNWNTGELFF.